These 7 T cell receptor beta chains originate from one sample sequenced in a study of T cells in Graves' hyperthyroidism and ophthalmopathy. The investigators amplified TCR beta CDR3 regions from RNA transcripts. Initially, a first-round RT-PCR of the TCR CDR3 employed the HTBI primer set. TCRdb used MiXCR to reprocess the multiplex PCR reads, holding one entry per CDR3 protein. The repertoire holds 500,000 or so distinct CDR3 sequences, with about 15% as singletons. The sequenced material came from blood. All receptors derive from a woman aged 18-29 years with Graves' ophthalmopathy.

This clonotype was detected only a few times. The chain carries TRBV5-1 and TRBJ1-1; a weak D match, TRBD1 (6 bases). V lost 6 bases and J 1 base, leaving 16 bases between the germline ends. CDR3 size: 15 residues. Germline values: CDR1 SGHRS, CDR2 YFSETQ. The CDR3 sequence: CASTLGTGQNTEAFF. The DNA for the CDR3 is TGCGCCAGCACACTGGGCACAGGGCAGAACACTGAAGCTTTCTTT.

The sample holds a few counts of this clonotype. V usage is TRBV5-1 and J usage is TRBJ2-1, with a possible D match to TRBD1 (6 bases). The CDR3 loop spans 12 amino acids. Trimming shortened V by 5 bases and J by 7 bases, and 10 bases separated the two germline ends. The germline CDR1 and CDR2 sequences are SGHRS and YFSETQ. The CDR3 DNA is TGCGCCAGCAGACAGGGTCGGAATGAGCAGTTCTTC. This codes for CASRQGRNEQFF.

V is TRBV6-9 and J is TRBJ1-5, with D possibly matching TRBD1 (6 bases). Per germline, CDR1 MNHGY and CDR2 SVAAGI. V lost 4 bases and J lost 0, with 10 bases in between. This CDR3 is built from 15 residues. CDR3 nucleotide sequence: TGTGCCAGCAGTTCCGGGACAACTAGCAATCAGCCCCAGCATTTT. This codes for CASSSGTTSNQPQHF.

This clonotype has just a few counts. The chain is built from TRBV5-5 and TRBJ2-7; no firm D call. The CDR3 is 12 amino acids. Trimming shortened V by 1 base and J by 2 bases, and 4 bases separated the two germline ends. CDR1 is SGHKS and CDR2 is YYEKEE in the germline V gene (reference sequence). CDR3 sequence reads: CASSLKTYEQYF. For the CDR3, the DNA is TGTGCCAGCAGCTTGAAAACCTACGAGCAGTACTTC.

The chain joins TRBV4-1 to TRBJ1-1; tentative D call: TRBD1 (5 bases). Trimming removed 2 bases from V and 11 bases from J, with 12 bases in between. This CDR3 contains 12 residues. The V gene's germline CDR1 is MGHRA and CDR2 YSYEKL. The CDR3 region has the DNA TGCGCCAGCAGCCAATTGGGGGTATGGGCTTTCTTT. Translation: CASSQLGVWAFF.

The DNA of the CDR3 is TGTGCCAGCAGCCGGACTAGCGGGAGGGACTACAATGAGCAGTTCTTC. This encodes CASSRTSGRDYNEQFF. The rearrangement uses TRBV3-2 and TRBJ2-1; the table's TRBD2 call for D was not verified on the DNA. TRBV3-2 is a listed pseudogene. The CDR3 runs to 16 residues.

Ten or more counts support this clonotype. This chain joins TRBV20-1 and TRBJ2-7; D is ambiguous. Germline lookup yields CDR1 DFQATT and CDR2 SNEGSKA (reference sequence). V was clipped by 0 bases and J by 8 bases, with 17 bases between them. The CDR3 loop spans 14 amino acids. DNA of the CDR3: TGCAGTGCTAGAGATGGTGCGGTCTCGTGGAAGCAGTACTTC. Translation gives CSARDGAVSWKQYF.